A selection of T cell receptor beta chains follows, all from one sample in a study of T cell clonotyping in hematopoietic cell transplantation. Repertoires were generated with immunoSEQ multiplex PCR, while TCRdb's copy carries only in-frame clones and drops some. The table shows 20,000 or so clones, with 70% to 85% occurring only once. Specimen: peripheral blood mononuclear cells. These receptors were collected from a man aged 60-69 years in good health. Some clones in this sample may be carry-over from other donors' samples. Each CDR3 is given with its conserved first and last residue. The D gene is left open where the match is weak. Expanded clones are given a class, and other clones once, few, many or no size at all.

J | V | D | size | CDR3 | DNA
TRBJ1-3 | TRBV30 | NA | NA | CAWSGGTVGNTIYF | TGTGCCTGGAGTGGGGGCACCGTAGGAAACACCATATATTTT
TRBJ1-2 | TRBV28 | NA | NA | CASREVSGGREGGGYTF | TGTGCCAGCAGAGAAGTCTCGGGGGGCCGGGAGGGAGGAGGCTACACCTTC
TRBJ2-6 | TRBV4-1 | TRBD1 | NA | CASSQQGVSGANVLTF | TGCGCCAGCAGCCAACAGGGGGTATCTGGGGCCAACGTCCTGACTTTC
TRBJ2-5 | TRBV5-6 | TRBD2 | NA | CASSSKPGLAGETQYF | TGTGCCAGCAGCTCAAAACCGGGACTAGCGGGAGAGACCCAGTACTTC
TRBJ2-3 | TRBV10-1 | NA | NA | CASSESTARNTDTQYF | TGCGCCAGCAGTGAGTCGACCGCCAGAAACACAGATACGCAGTATTTT
TRBJ1-3 | TRBV25-1 | NA | NA | CASSPSSGNTIYF | TGTGCCAGCAGCCCCAGCTCTGGAAACACCATATATTTT
TRBJ2-2 | TRBV11-2 | TRBD2 | NA | CASSSTSGTAGELFF | TGTGCCAGCAGCTCGACTAGCGGGACGGCCGGGGAGCTGTTTTTT
TRBJ2-1 | TRBV19 | TRBD2 | NA | CASRLTGGWDNEQFF | TGTGCCAGTCGACTAACGGGAGGTTGGGACAATGAGCAGTTCTTC
TRBJ1-2 | TRBV18 | NA | NA | CASSPTDFSNYGYTF | TGTGCCAGCTCACCAACGGACTTCAGTAACTATGGCTACACCTTC
TRBJ2-2 | TRBV5-6 | TRBD2 | NA | CASSWDYQNTGELFF | TGTGCCAGCAGCTGGGACTACCAGAACACCGGGGAGCTGTTTTTT
TRBJ2-6 | TRBV19 | NA | NA | CASSIRDTFPPSGANVLTF | TGTGCCAGTAGTATCCGCGACACCTTCCCCCCCTCTGGGGCCAACGTCCTGACTTTC
TRBJ1-5 | TRBV4-1 | NA | few | CASSDTGRNQPQHF | TGCGCCAGCAGCGACACAGGTCGCAATCAGCCCCAGCATTTT
TRBJ1-3 | TRBV27 | NA | few | CASSPRGYSGNTIYF | TGTGCCAGCAGTCCCAGGGGTTACTCTGGAAACACCATATATTTT
TRBJ1-1 | TRBV20-1 | NA | NA | CSARGMSEAFF | TGCAGTGCTAGAGGTATGTCTGAAGCTTTCTTT
TRBJ1-5 | TRBV29-1 | NA | once | CSVEGGAGQPQHF | TGCAGCGTTGAGGGTGGGGCTGGGCAGCCCCAGCATTTT
TRBJ1-2 | TRBV5-8 | NA | NA | CASSLGQRDGYTF | TGTGCCAGCAGCTTGGGGCAGAGGGATGGCTACACCTTC
TRBJ2-7 | TRBV30 | NA | NA | CAWSPTGLTYEQYF | TGTGCCTGGAGTCCAACGGGCCTAACCTACGAGCAGTACTTC
TRBJ1-5 | TRBV6-1 | NA | NA | CASSVVGGLSNQPQHF | TGTGCCAGCAGTGTTGTGGGGGGACTTAGCAATCAGCCCCAGCATTTT
TRBJ2-7 | TRBV5-1 | TRBD1 | NA | CASSWGQGEREQYF | TGCGCCAGCAGCTGGGGACAGGGGGAACGCGAGCAGTACTTC
TRBJ2-2 | TRBV9 | NA | once | CASSVVAGASTGELFF | TGTGCCAGCAGCGTAGTGGCGGGGGCGTCCACCGGGGAGCTGTTTTTT